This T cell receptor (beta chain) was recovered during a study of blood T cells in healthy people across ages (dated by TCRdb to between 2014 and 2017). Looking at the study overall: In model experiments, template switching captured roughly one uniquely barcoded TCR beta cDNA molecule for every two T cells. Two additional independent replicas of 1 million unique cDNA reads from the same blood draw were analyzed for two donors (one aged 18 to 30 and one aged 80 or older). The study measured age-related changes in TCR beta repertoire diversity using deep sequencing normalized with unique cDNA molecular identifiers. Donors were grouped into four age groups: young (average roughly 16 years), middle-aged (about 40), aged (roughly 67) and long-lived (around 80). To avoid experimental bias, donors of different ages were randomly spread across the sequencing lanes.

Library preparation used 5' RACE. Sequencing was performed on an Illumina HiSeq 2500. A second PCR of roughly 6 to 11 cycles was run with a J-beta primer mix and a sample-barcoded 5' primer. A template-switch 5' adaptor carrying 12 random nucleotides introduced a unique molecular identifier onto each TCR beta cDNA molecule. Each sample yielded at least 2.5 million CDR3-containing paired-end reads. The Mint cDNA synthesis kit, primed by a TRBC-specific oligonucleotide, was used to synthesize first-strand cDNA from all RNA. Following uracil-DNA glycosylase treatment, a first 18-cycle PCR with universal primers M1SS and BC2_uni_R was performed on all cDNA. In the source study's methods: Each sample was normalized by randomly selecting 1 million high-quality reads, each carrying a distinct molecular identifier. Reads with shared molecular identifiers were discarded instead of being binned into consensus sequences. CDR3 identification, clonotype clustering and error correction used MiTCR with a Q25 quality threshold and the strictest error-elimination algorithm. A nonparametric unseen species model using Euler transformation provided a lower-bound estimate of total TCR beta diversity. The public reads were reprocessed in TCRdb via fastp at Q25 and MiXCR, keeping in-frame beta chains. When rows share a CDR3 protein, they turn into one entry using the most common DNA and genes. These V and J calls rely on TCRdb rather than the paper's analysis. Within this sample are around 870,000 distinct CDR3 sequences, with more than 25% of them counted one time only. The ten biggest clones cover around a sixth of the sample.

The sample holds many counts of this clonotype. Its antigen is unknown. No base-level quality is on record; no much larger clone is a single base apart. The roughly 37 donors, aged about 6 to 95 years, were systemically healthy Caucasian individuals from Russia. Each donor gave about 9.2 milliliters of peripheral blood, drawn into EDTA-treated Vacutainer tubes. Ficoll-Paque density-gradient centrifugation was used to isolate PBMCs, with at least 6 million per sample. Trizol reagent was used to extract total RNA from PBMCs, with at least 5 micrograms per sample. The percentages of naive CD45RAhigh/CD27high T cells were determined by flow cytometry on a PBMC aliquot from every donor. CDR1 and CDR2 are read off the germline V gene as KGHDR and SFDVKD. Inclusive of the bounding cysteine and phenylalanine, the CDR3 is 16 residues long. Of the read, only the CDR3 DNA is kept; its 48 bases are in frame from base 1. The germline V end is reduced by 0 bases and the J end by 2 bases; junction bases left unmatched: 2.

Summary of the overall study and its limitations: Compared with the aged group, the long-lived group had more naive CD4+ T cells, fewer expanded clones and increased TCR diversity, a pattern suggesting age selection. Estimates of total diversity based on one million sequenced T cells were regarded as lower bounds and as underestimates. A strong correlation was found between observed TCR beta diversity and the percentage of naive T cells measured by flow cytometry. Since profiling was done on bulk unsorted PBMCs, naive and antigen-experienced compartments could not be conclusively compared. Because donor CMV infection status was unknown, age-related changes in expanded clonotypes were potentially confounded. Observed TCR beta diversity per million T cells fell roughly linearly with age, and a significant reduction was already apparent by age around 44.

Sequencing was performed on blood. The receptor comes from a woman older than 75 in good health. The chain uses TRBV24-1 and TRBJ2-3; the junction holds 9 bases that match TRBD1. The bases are TGTGCCACCAGTGATTTGGGACAGGGGTCCACAGATACGCAGTATTTT. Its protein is CATSDLGQGSTDTQYF.